The clone carrying this T cell receptor (beta chain) came up a few times. The entry originates in a study of blood T cell repertoires in COVID-19. About the study: Samples came from the United States, Italy and Spain, spanning acute and convalescent COVID-19. Nucleic acid was either cDNA or gDNA, and it came from T cells, B-cell-depleted T cells, or PBMCs.

Trimming pared 0 bases from V and 0 bases from J, leaving 16 bases between. Germline V gene lookup returns CDR1 SGHKS and CDR2 YYEKEE (reference sequence). The CDR3 is made up of 17 amino acids. Original handling: It was from reference gene primer amplification that nucleated cell counts were estimated. TCRdb keeps only in-frame clones here, not all; method: immunoSEQ multiplex PCR. For V, J and clone size, that table is used; D and trimming come from the DNA. The sample shows roughly 670,000 clones, 70% to 90% of them seen only once. The chain links TRBV5-5 to TRBJ2-7; a weak D match, TRBD1 (6 bases). The sample consisted of peripheral blood. The receptor's source is a woman between 18 and 30 years old with acute or convalescent COVID-19. The CDR3 region is CASSLGWLGQSSYEQYF. CDR3 sequence (DNA): TGTGCCAGCAGCTTGGGATGGCTAGGACAGAGCTCCTACGAGCAGTACTTC.